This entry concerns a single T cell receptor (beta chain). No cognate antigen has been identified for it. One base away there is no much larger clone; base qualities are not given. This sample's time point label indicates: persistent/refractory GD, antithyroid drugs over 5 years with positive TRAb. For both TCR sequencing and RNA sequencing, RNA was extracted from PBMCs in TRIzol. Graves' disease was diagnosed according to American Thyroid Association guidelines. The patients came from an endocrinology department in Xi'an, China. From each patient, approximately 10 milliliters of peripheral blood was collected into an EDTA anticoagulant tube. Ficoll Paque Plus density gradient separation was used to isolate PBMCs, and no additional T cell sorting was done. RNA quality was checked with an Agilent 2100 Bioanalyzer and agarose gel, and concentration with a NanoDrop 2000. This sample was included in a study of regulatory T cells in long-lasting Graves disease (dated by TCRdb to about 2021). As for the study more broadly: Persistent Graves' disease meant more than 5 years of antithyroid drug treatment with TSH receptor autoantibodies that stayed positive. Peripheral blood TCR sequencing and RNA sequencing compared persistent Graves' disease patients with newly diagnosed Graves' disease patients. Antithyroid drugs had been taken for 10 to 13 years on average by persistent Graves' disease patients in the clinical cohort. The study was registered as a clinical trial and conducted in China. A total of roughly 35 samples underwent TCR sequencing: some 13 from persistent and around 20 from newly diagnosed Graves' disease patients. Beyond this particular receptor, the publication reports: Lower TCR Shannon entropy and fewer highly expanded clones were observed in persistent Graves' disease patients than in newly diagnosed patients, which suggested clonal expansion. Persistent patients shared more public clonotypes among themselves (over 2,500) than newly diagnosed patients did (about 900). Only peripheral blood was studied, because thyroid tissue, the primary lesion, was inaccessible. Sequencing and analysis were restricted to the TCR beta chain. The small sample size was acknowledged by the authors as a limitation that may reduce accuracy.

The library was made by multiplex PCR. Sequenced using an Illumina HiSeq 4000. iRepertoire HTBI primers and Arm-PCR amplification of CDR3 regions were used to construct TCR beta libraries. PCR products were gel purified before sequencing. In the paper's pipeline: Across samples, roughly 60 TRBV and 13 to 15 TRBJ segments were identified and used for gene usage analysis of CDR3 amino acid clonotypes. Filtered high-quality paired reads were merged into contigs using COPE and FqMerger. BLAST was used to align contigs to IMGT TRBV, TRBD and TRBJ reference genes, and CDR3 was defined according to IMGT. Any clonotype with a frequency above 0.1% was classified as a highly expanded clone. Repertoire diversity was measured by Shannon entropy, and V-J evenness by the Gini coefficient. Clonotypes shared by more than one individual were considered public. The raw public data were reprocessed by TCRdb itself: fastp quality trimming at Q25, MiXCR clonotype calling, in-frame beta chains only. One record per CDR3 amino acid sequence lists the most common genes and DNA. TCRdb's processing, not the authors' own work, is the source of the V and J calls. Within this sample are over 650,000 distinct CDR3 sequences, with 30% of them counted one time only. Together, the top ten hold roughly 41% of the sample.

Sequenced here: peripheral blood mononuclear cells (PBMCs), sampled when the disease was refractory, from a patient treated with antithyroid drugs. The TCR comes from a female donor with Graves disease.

CDR3 loop: CASSYELTAEAFF. The sequenced DNA: TGTGCCAGCAGTTACGAACTGACAGCTGAAGCTTTCTTT. The chain is made from TRBV6-2 or TRBV6-3 and TRBJ1-1; the D gene is possibly TRBD1, with 5 bases matching. Trimming takes 2 bases from V and 6 bases from J, and the germline ends sit 10 bases apart. The CDR3, cysteine through phenylalanine, is 13 amino acids long. Kept here is only the CDR3 DNA, which spans 39 bases and is read in frame from base 1. As encoded in the germline V gene, CDR1 is MNHEY while CDR2 is SVGEGT.